Described below is a single T cell receptor (beta chain) sequence and its context. Its antigen is still unknown. This specimen belongs to a study of T cell responses to AZD1222 COVID-19 vaccine. Generated by immunoSEQ multiplex PCR, the TCRdb table keeps only in-frame clones and is missing some. Of tens of thousands of clones in the sample, approximately 90% were seen once. Whole-study findings and limits: At baseline, just 5 or 6 AZD1222 recipients tested seropositive.

There are 15 residues in the CDR3. The V and J ends lost 2 bases and 3 bases respectively, with 13 bases between them. In germline, CDR1 is KGHSH, CDR2 LQKENI. The sample here was peripheral blood, taken 28 days after the second AZD1222 dose. The TCR originated in an adult who received the AZD1222 COVID-19 vaccine. The V gene is TRBV18, the J gene TRBJ1-2; D call uncertain. The DNA of the CDR3 is TGTGCCAGCTCACCAGGGCAGCTTTTGGACTATGGCTACACCTTC. Its protein is CASSPGQLLDYGYTF.